This TCR beta chain appears in the sequencing data of a study of T-cell memory formation after mild COVID-19. Study overall: In these data, TCR clusters were largely donor specific. Regarding the study as a whole: Clones contracting day 15 to 85 were balanced CD4/CD8; later expanders leaned CD4+. Most CD4+ clones that shrank were in CM and EM, while CD8+ ones turned up in EMRA.

CDR3 length: 13 amino acids. V gave up 6 bases and J gave up 3 bases; unmatched junction bases: 4. CDR1 and CDR2 (germline): SNHLY, FYNNEI. Using its own MiXCR run on the 5' RACE reads, TCRdb lists one record per CDR3 protein. The top ten clones hold around 8.1% of a sample with roughly 400,000 distinct CDR3 sequences, 20% to 25% of them seen once. The table lists this clonotype with a few counts. Antigen unknown. This chain connects TRBV2 to TRBJ1-1, with 7 bases that match TRBD1. Source material: PBMCs or a T cell subset sorted from them (not recorded which). The source of this sequence is an adult woman who had mild COVID-19 (a few samples of this study predate the infection). Cell type and time point are not known. CDR3 in amino acids: CASRETGYTEAFF. DNA for the CDR3: TGTGCCAGCAGGGAGACAGGGTACACTGAAGCTTTCTTT.